The present entry profiles one T cell receptor (beta chain) with its context. The data stem from a study of chemoradiotherapy in HPV16-positive cancers. The CDR3 covers 13 residues. The germline V gene has CDR1 KGHSH and CDR2 LQKENI. With 3 bases clipped from V and 4 bases from J, the junction kept 2 bases outside the gene matches. Repertoires were generated with immunoSEQ multiplex PCR, while TCRdb's copy carries only in-frame clones and drops some. The sample lists 11,000 or so clones, around three quarters occurring once. This chain joins TRBV18 and TRBJ1-2; 7 bases match TRBD1. The TCR was taken from a human donor with HPV-associated anogenital cancer. Sample collection occurred from a patient who underwent chemoradiotherapy. The CDR3 is CASSPDRVYGYTF. In DNA, the CDR3 is TGTGCCAGCTCACCCGACAGGGTCTATGGCTACACCTTC.